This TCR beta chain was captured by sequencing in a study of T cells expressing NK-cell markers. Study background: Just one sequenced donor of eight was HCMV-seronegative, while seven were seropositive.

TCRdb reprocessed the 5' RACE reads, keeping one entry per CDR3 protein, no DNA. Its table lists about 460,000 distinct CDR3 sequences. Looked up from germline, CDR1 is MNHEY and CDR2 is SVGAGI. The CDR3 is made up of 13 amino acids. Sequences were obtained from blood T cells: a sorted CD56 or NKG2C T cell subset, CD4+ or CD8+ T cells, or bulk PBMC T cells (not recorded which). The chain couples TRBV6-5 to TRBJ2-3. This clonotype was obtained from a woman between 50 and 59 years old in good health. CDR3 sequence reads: CASRWTNTDTQYF.